This record covers a single T cell receptor beta chain. V trimming: 4 bases; J trimming: 5 bases; junction bases outside the gene matches: 10. There are 16 residues in the CDR3. The germline gives CDR1 SGHTA, CDR2 FQGNSA. This sample is part of a study of blood T cell repertoires in COVID-19. Across the whole study: The samples span acute and convalescent COVID-19 from the United States, Italy and Spain. From T cells, B-cell-depleted T cells, or PBMCs came the material, which was cDNA or gDNA.

Profiled with immunoSEQ multiplex PCR; TCRdb holds only in-frame clones, not every one. The sample includes 400,000 to 550,000 clones, about 89% of them seen just once. Sequenced: peripheral blood. This chain uses TRBV7-2 with TRBJ1-4; 7 nucleotides line up with TRBD1. This receptor was taken from a woman in her 30s with acute or convalescent COVID-19. The CDR3 DNA reads TGTGCCAGCAGCTCGGCGCGGGGACAGCGAAATGAAAAACTGTTTTTT. This codes for CASSSARGQRNEKLFF.